This TCR beta chain was obtained from a study of blood T cell repertoires in COVID-19. Study-level information: Sites in the United States, Italy and Spain provided acute and convalescent COVID-19 samples. In each case, the material was cDNA or gDNA derived from T cells, B-cell-depleted T cells, or PBMCs.

This CDR3 region has 14 residues. The germline V and J ends were trimmed by 4 bases and 1 base, with 10 bases remaining between them. Germline assignment: CDR1 SGHDN and CDR2 FVKESK. As originally analysed: Reference gene primer amplification gave estimated nucleated cell counts. Repertoires were generated with immunoSEQ multiplex PCR, while TCRdb's copy carries only in-frame clones and drops some. The DNA gave D and trimming, while V, J and clone size come from that table. The sample includes a few hundred thousand clones, more than 70% of them seen just once. This clone was detected once. Sequences were obtained from peripheral blood. V and J are TRBV14 and TRBJ1-1; D might be TRBD1 (5 bases). This receptor was obtained from a woman in her 50s with acute or convalescent COVID-19. CDR3: CASSRAGGNTEAFF. CDR3 nucleotide sequence: TGTGCCAGCAGCCGAGCGGGGGGGAACACTGAAGCTTTCTTT.